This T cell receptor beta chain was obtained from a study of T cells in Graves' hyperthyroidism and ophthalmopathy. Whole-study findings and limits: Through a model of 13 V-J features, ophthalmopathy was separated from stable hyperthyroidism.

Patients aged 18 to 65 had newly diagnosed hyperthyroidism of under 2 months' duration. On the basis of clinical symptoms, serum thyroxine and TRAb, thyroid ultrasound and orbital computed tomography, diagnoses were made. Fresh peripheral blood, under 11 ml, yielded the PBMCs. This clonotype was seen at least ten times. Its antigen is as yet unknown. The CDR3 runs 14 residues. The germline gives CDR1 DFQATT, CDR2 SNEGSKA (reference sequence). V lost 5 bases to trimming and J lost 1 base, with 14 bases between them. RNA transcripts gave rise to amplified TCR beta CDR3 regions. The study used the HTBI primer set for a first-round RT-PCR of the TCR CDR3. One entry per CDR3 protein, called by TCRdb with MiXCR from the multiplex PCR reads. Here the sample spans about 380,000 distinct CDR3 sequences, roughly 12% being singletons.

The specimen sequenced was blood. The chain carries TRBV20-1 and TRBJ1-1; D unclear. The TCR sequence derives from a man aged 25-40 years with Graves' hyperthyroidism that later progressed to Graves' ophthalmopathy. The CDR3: CSAGRARENTEAFF. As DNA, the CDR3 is TGCAGTGCTGGGAGGGCAAGGGAGAACACTGAAGCTTTCTTT.